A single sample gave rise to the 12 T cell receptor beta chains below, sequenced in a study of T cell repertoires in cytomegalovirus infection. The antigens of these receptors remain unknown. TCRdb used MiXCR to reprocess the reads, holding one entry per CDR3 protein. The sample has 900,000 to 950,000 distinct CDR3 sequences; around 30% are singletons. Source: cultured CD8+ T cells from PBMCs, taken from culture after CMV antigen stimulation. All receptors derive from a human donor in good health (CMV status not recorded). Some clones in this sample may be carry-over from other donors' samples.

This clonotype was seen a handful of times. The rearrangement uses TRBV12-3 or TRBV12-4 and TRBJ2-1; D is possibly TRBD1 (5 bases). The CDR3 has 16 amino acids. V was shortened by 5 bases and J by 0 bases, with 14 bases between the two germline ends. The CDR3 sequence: CASSLKDTRSYNEQFF. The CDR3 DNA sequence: TGTGCCAGCAGTCTGAAGGACACTCGCTCCTACAATGAGCAGTTCTTC.

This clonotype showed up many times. CDR3 protein: CASSYLAGGLNEQFF. In DNA, the CDR3 is TGTGCCAGCAGCTACCTAGCGGGGGGGCTCAATGAGCAGTTCTTC. This rearrangement joins TRBV7-2 to TRBJ2-1; 12 bases fit TRBD2. The CDR3 length is 15 residues. Losses at the gene ends were 4 bases for V and 6 bases for J; bases not matched to a gene: 4. Looked up from germline, CDR1 is SGHTA and CDR2 is FQGNSA.

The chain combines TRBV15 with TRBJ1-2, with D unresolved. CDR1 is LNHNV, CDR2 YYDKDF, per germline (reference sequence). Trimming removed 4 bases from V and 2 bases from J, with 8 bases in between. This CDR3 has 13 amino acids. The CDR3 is CATSKVGNYGYTF. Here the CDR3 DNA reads TGTGCCACCAGCAAGGTGGGGAACTATGGCTACACCTTC.

The CDR3 DNA sequence: TGTGCCACCGTGGGGAAGGGAAATTCACCCCTCCACTTT. Translating gives CATVGKGNSPLHF. The chain couples TRBV27 to TRBJ1-6; D gene uncertain. This CDR3 spans 13 amino acids. Germline values: CDR1 MNHEY, CDR2 SMNVEV (reference sequence). V was pared by 10 bases and J by 7 bases, with 14 bases between.

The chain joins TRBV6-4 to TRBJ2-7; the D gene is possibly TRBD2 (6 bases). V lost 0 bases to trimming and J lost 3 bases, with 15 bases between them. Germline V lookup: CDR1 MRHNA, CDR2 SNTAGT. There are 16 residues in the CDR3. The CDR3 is CASSDSRGWESYEQYV. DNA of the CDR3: TGTGCCAGCAGTGACTCGCGGGGCTGGGAAAGCTACGAGCAGTACGTC.

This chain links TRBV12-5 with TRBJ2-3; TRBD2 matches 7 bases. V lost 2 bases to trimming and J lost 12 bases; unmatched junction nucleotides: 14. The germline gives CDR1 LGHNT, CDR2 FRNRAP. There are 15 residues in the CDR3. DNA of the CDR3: TGTGCTAGTGGTTTGCGCCCATCGACTAGCCCCAGTCAGTATTTT. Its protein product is CASGLRPSTSPSQYF. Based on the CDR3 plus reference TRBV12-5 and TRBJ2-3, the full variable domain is DARVTQTPRHKVTEMGQEVTMRCQPILGHNTVFWYRQTMMQGLELLAYFRNRAPLDDSGMPKDRFSAEMPDATLATLKIQPSEPRDSAVYFCASGLRPSTSPSQYFGPGTRLTVL.

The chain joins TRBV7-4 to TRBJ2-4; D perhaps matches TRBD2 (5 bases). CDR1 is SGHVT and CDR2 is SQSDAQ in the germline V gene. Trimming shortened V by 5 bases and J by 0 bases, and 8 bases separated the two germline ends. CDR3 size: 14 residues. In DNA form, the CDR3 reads TGTGCCAGCAGCCCGGGAAAAGCCAAAAACATTCAGTACTTC. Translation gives CASSPGKAKNIQYF.

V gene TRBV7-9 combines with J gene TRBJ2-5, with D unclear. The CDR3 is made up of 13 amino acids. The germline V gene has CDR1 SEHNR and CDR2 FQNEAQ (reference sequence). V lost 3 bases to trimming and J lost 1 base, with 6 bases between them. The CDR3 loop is CASSFPPQETQYF. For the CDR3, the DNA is TGTGCCAGCAGCTTTCCACCCCAAGAGACCCAGTACTTC.

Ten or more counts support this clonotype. CDR3 sequence (DNA): TGTGCCAGCAGCTTGAGGGACGTCCAGCTACCCACAGATACGCAGTATTTT. It is translated as CASSLRDVQLPTDTQYF. V usage is TRBV7-8 and J usage is TRBJ2-3; either TRBD1 or TRBD2 may fit D (5 bases each). Germline V lookup: CDR1 SGHVS, CDR2 FQNEAQ. V lost 3 bases, J lost 2 bases, and 18 bases lay in between. The length of the CDR3 is 17 residues.

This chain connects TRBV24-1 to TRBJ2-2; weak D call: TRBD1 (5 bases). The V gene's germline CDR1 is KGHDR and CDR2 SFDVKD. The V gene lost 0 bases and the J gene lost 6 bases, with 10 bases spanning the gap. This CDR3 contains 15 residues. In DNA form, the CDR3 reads TGTGCCACCAGTGATTTGAAGTCAGGGTCCGGGGAGCTGTTTTTT. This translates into CATSDLKSGSGELFF.

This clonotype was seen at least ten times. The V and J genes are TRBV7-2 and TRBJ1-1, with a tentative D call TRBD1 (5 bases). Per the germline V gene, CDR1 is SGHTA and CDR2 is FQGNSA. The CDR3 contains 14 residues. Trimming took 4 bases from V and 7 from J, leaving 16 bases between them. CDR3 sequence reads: CASSSWGRLNEAFF. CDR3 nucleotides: TGTGCCAGCAGCTCCTGGGGCAGGCTAAATGAAGCTTTCTTT.

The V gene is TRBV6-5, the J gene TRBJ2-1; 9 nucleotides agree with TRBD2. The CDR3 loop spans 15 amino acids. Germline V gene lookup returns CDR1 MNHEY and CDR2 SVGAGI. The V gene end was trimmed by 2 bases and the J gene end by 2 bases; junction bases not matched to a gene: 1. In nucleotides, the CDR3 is TGTGCCAGCAGTTACGGCGGGGGGGCCTACAATGAGCAGTTCTTC. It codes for CASSYGGGAYNEQFF.